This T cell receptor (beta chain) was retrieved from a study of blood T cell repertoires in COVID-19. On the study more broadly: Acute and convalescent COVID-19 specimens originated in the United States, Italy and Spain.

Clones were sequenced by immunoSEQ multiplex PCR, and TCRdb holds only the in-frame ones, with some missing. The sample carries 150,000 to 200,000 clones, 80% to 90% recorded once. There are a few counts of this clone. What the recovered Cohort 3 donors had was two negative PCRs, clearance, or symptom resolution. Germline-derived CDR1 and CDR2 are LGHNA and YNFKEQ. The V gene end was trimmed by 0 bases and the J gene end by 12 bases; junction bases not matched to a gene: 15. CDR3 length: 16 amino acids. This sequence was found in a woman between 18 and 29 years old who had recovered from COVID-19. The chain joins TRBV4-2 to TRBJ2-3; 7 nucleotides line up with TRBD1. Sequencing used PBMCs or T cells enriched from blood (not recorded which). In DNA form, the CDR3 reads TGTGCCAGCAGCCAAGATACGGCGGACAGGCCGGGTAGTCAGTATTTT. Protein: CASSQDTADRPGSQYF.